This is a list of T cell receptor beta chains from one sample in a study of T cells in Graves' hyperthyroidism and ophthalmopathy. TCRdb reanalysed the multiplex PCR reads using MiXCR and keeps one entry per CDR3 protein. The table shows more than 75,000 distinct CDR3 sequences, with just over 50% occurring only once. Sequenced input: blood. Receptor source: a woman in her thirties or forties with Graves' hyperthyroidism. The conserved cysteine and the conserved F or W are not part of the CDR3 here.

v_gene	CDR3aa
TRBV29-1	SVVGGAAEQY
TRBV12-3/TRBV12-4	ASSFSAWGGDGYT
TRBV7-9	ASSLPRSLGTDTQY
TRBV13	ASSLGPIYGYT
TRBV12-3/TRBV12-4	ASSLAGGAKKTQY
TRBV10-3	AISEIGTGPQY
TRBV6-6	ASSYSKGGNSPLH
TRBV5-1	ASSRGTGRVKLF
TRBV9	ASSVGGDTYNSPLH
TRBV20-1	SAREGTGAFYGYT
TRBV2	ASSATSGSWTGELF
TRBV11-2	ASSLVGTEAF
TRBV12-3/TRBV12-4	ASSRRQGANVLT
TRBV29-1	SAAGGPYEQY
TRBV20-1	SAYLAVGPSYEQY
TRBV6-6	ASSWYSGANVLT
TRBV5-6	ASSWGQGVDTQY
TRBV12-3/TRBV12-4	ASRPNRGAADTQY
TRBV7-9	ASGSTSNEAF
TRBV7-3	ASSPGGPADTQY